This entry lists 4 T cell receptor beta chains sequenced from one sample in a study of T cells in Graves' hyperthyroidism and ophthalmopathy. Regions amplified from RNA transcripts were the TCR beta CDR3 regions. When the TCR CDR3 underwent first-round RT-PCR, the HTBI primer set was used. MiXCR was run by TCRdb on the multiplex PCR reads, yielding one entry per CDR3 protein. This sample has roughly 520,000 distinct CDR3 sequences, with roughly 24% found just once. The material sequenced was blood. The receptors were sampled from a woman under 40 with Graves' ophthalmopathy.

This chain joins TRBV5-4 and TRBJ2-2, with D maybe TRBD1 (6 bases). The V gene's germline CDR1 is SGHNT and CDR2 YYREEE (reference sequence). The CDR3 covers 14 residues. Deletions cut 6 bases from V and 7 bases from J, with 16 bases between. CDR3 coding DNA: TGTGCCAGCAATTCCCAGGGGAAAATCGGGGAGCTGTTTTTT. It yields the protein CASNSQGKIGELFF.

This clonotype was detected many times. The CDR3: CASSLNLGVGGNTIYF. CDR3 DNA sequence: TGTGCCAGCAGCTTAAATCTGGGAGTGGGAGGAAACACCATATATTTT. The V call is TRBV11-2, the J call TRBJ1-3; D is unresolved. The CDR3 loop spans 16 amino acids. Trimming removed 2 bases at V and 4 bases at J, with 15 bases between. Per the germline V gene, CDR1 is SGHAT and CDR2 is FQNNGV.

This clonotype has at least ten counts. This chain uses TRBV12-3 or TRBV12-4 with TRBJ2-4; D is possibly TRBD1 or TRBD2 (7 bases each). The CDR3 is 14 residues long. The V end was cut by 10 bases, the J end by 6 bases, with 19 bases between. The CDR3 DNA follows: TGTGCCACCCACCCAGGGGGAGGGTCAAACATTCAGTACTTC. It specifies CATHPGGGSNIQYF.

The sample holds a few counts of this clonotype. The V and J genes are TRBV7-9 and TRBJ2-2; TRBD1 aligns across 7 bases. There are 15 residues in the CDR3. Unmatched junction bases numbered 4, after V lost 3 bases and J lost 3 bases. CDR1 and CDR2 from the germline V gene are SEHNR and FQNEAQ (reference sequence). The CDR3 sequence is CASSLTGIDTGELFF. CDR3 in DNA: TGTGCCAGCAGCTTGACAGGGATCGACACCGGGGAGCTGTTTTTT. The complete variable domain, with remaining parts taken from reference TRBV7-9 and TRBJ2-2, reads DTGVSQNPRHKITKRGQNVTFRCDPISEHNRLYWYRQTLGQGPEFLTYFQNEAQLEKSRLLSDRFSAERPKGSFSTLEIQRTEQGDSAMYLCASSLTGIDTGELFFGEGSRLTVL.